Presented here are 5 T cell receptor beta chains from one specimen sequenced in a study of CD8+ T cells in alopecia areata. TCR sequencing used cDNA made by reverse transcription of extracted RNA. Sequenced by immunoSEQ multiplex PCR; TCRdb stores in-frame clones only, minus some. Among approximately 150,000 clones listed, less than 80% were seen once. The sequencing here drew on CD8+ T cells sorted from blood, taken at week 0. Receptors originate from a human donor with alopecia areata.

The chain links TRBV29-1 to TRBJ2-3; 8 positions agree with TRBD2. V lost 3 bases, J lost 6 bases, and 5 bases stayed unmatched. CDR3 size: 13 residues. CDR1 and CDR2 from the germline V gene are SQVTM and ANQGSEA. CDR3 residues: CSVDHSGKDTQYF. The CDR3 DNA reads TGCAGCGTTGACCATAGCGGGAAGGATACGCAGTATTTT.

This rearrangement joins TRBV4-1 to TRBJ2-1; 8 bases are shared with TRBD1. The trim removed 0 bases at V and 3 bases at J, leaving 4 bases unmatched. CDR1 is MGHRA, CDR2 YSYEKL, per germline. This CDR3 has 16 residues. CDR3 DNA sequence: TGCGCCAGCAGCCAAGAGAGGGGACAGGACTACAATGAGCAGTTCTTC. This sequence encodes CASSQERGQDYNEQFF.

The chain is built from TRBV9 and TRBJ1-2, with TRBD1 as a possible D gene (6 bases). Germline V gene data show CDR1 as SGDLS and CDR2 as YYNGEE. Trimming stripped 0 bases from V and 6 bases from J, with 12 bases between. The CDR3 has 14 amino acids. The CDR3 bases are TGTGCCAGCAGCGTAGAGGACAGCGCACATGGCTACACCTTC. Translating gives CASSVEDSAHGYTF.

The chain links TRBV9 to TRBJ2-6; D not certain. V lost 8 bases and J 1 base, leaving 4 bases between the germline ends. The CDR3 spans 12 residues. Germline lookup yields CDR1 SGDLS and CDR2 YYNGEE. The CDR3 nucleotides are TGTGCCAGTCTATCTGGGGCCAACGTCCTGACTTTC. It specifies CASLSGANVLTF.

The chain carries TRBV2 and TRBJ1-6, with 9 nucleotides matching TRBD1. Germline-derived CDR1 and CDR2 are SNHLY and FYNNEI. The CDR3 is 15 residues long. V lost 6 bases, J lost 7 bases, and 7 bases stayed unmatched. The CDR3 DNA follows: TGTGCCAGCAGAGTCCCGGGACAGGGAAATTCACCCCTCCACTTT. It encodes CASRVPGQGNSPLHF.